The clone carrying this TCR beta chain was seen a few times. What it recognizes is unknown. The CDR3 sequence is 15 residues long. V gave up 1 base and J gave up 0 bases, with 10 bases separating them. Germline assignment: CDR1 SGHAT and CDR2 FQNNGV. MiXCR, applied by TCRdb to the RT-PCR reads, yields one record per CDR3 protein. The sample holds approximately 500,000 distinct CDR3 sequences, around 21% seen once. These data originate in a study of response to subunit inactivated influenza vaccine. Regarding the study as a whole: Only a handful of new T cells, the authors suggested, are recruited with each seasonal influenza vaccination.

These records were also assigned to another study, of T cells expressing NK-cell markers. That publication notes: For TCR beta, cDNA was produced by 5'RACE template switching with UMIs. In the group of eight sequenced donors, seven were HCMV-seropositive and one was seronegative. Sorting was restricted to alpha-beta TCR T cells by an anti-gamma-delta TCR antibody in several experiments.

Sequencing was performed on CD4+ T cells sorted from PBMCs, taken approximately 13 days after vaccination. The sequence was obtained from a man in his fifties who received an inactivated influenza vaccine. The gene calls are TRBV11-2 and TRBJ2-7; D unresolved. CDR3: CASSLGHTSSYEQYF. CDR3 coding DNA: TGTGCCAGCAGCTTAGGACACACCAGCTCCTACGAGCAGTACTTC.